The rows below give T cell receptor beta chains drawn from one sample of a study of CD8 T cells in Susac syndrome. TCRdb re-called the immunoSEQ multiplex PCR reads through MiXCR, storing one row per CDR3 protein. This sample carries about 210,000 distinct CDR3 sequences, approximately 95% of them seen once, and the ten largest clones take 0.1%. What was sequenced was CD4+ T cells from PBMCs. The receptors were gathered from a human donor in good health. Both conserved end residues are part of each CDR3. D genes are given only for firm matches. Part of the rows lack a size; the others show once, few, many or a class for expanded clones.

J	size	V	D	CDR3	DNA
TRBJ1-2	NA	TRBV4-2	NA	CASSQEQGLGYTF	TGTGCCAGCAGCCAAGAACAGGGACTCGGCTACACCTTC
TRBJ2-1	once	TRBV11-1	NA	CASRLQGHEQFF	TGTGCCAGCAGATTGCAGGGGCATGAGCAGTTCTTC
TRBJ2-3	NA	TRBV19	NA	CASSRPGKADTQYF	TGTGCCAGTAGTCGGCCGGGGAAGGCAGATACGCAGTATTTT
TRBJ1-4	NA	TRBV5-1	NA	CASSPSGTGGEKLFF	TGCGCCAGCAGCCCCTCCGGGACCGGAGGGGAAAAACTGTTTTTT
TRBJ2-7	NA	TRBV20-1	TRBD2	CSASSAGASYEQYF	TGCAGTGCTAGTTCAGCGGGGGCGTCCTACGAGCAGTACTTC
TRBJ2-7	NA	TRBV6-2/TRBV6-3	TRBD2	CASRPPGLGYEQYF	TGTGCCAGCAGACCCCCGGGACTAGGCTACGAGCAGTACTTC
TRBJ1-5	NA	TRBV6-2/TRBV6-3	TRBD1	CASSGQGGPNQPQHF	TGTGCCAGCAGTGGACAGGGAGGGCCCAATCAGCCCCAGCATTTT
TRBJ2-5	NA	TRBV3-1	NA	CASSHSSGQGLKTQYF	TGTGCCAGCAGCCACAGCTCGGGACAAGGTCTCAAGACCCAGTACTTC
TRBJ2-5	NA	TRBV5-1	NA	CASSFLTHNQETQYF	TGCGCCAGCAGCTTTCTCACCCACAACCAAGAGACCCAGTACTTC
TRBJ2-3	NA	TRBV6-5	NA	CASSSGDTDTQYF	TGTGCCAGCAGTTCGGGCGACACAGATACGCAGTATTTT
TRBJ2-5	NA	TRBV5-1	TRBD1	CASTPQQGKETQYF	TGCGCCAGCACCCCCCAACAGGGGAAAGAGACCCAGTACTTC
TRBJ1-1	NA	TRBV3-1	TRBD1	CASSPRQGAYTEAFF	TGTGCCAGCAGCCCCCGACAGGGGGCGTACACTGAAGCTTTCTTT
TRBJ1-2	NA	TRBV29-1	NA	CSVEGQAFYGYTF	TGCAGCGTTGAAGGGCAGGCCTTCTATGGCTACACCTTC
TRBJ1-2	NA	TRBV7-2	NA	CASSLARLGPGGYTF	TGTGCCAGCAGCTTAGCGCGGTTGGGTCCGGGAGGCTACACCTTC
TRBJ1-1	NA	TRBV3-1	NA	CASSLPGTEAFF	TGTGCCAGCAGCCTTCCAGGGACTGAAGCTTTCTTT
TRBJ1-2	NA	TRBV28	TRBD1	CASSSPRSDRGREGYTF	TGTGCCAGCAGTTCCCCCAGGTCCGACAGGGGGCGGGAAGGCTACACCTTC
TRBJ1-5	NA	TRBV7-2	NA	CASSLEGGRVNQPQHF	TGTGCCAGCAGCTTAGAGGGCGGGAGAGTCAATCAGCCCCAGCATTTT
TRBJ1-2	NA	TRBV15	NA	CATSRERYGYTF	TGTGCCACCAGCAGAGAGCGCTATGGCTACACCTTC
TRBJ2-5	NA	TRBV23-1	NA	CASSQSFSLGGETQYF	TGCGCCAGCAGTCAATCGTTCAGCTTAGGGGGAGAGACCCAGTACTTC
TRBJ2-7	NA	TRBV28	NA	CASNPQGTYEQYF	TGTGCCAGCAACCCTCAGGGCACCTACGAGCAGTACTTC
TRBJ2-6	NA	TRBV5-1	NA	CASSLASRGPGSGANVLTF	TGCGCCAGCAGCTTGGCGAGCCGGGGCCCAGGCTCTGGGGCCAACGTCCTGACTTTC
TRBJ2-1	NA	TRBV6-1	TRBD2	CASGRRASGGSYNEQFF	TGTGCCAGCGGACGCCGGGCTAGCGGGGGGTCCTACAATGAGCAGTTCTTC
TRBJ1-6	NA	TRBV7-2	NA	CASSLIYNSPLHF	TGTGCCAGCAGCTTAATCTATAATTCACCCCTCCACTTT
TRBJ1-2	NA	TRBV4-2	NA	CASSQDLARTNYGYTF	TGTGCCAGCAGCCAAGATCTCGCCAGAACTAACTATGGCTACACCTTC
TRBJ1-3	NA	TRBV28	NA	CASSIVRGNTIYF	TGTGCCAGCAGTATTGTCCGGGGAAACACCATATATTTT
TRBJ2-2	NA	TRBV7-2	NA	CASSLRMGSGGELFF	TGTGCCAGCAGCCTAAGGATGGGGTCGGGCGGGGAGCTGTTTTTT
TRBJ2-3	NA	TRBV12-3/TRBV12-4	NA	CATPRSSTDTQYF	TGTGCCACCCCGAGGTCTAGCACAGATACGCAGTATTTT
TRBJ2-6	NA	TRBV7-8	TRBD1	CASSLERWGGQGSGANVLTF	TGTGCCAGCAGCTTAGAACGGTGGGGGGGACAGGGCTCTGGGGCCAACGTCCTGACTTTC
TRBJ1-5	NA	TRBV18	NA	CASSPPPGQPQHF	TGTGCCAGCTCACCACCCCCCGGCCAGCCCCAGCATTTT
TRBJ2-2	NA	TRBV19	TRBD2	CASSIIGLAGTANTGELFF	TGTGCCAGTAGTATCATAGGCCTAGCGGGGACCGCGAACACCGGGGAGCTGTTTTTT
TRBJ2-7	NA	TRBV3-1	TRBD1	CASSPGQGVSYEQYF	TGTGCCAGCAGCCCCGGACAGGGCGTCTCCTACGAGCAGTACTTC
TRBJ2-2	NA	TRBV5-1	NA	CASSPDRTNTGELFF	TGCGCCAGCAGCCCCGACAGGACGAACACCGGGGAGCTGTTTTTT
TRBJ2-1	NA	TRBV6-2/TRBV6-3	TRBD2	CASSYASPSGGARNEQFF	TGTGCCAGCAGCTACGCATCCCCCAGCGGGGGGGCGAGAAATGAGCAGTTCTTC
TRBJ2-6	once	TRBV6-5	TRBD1	CASSNRDRGRSGANVLTF	TGTGCCAGCAGTAACCGGGACAGGGGGCGGTCTGGGGCCAACGTCCTGACTTTC
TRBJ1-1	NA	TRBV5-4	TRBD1	CASSSPTGGANTEAFF	TGTGCCAGCAGCTCACCGACAGGGGGTGCGAACACTGAAGCTTTCTTT
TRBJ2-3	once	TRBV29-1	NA	CSGAGTDTQYF	TGCAGCGGGGCAGGGACAGATACGCAGTATTTT
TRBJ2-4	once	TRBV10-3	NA	CAISERLAKNIQYF	TGTGCCATCAGTGAACGGCTAGCCAAAAACATTCAGTACTTC
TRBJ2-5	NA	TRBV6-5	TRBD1	CASSIGTGGETQYF	TGTGCCAGCTCTATCGGTACAGGGGGAGAGACCCAGTACTTC
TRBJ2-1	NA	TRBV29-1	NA	CPWGFIGDEQFF	TGCCCGTGGGGGTTTATAGGGGATGAGCAGTTCTTC
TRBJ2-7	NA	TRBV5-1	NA	CASSWDLGSHYEQYF	TGCGCCAGCAGCTGGGACCTGGGATCCCACTACGAGCAGTACTTC
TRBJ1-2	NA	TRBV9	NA	CASSGTDASGYTF	TGTGCCAGCAGCGGTACTGACGCGTCGGGCTACACCTTC
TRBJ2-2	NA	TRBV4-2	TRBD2	CASNLIGTSRTGELFF	TGTGCCAGCAATTTAATAGGGACTAGTCGTACCGGGGAGCTGTTTTTT
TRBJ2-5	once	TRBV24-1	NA	CATSDLMGETQYF	TGTGCCACCAGTGATTTGATGGGGGAGACCCAGTACTTC
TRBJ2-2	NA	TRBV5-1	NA	CASRRRDNTGELFF	TGCGCCAGCAGGAGGAGGGATAACACCGGGGAGCTGTTTTTT
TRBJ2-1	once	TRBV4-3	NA	CASSQEGPGANYNEQFF	TGCGCCAGCAGCCAAGAAGGTCCAGGGGCTAACTACAATGAGCAGTTCTTC
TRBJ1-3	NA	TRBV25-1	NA	CASKLGGGNTIYF	TGTGCCAGCAAGTTGGGCGGTGGAAACACCATATATTTT